The rows below give T cell receptor beta chains drawn from one sample of a study of brain T cells in children with intractable seizures. Method: immunoSEQ multiplex PCR; TCRdb's copy keeps in-frame clones and lacks some. Of about 64,000 clones listed, 90% to 96% were seen once; the top ten hold 0.38%. The sequencing used peripheral blood, collected at surgery. These TCRs come from a boy in the first two years of life with focal cortical dysplasia and intractable seizures. The CDR3 runs from the conserved cysteine through the conserved F or W. The D gene is left open where the match is weak. The size entry is marked missing in some rows and otherwise reads once, few, many or a size class.

TRBV6-5	TRBD1	.	TRBJ2-7	CASSRDRVSYEQYF	TGTGCCAGCAGTAGGGACAGGGTTTCCTACGAGCAGTACTTC
TRBV6-4	.	.	TRBJ2-3	CASSAYRASTDTQYF	TGTGCCAGCAGTGCCTACAGGGCTAGCACAGATACGCAGTATTTT
TRBV5-4	.	.	TRBJ2-1	CASSSLILDNEQFF	TGTGCCAGCAGCTCTTTGATTCTGGACAATGAGCAGTTCTTC
TRBV7-9	.	.	TRBJ2-1	CASSLGSNEQFF	TGTGCCAGCAGCTTAGGTAGCAATGAGCAGTTCTTC
TRBV5-1	TRBD1	.	TRBJ1-1	CASSLAGTGALLTEAFF	TGCGCCAGCAGCTTGGCCGGGACAGGGGCCCTCCTTACTGAAGCTTTCTTT
TRBV19	.	.	TRBJ2-3	CASREGARGDTQYF	TGTGCCAGTAGGGAGGGGGCGCGGGGAGATACGCAGTATTTT
TRBV4-1	.	.	TRBJ2-5	CASSQEVSGDGGETQYF	TGCGCCAGCAGCCAAGAAGTCTCGGGGGATGGTGGGGAGACCCAGTACTTC
TRBV2	.	.	TRBJ2-3	CASSPEHPNTDTQYF	TGTGCCAGCAGTCCGGAGCACCCAAACACAGATACGCAGTATTTT
TRBV10-3	.	.	TRBJ2-7	CAISAQGDEQYF	TGTGCCATCAGTGCCCAGGGTGACGAGCAGTACTTC
TRBV7-9	TRBD2	.	TRBJ2-3	CASSFLAGGRPLGTDTQYF	TGTGCCAGCAGCTTCCTAGCGGGGGGGCGCCCGCTGGGCACAGATACGCAGTATTTT
TRBV7-9	.	.	TRBJ1-1	CASSLAVGADTEAFF	TGTGCCAGCAGCTTAGCGGTGGGGGCGGACACTGAAGCTTTCTTT
TRBV15	.	once	TRBJ1-4	CATSRDPGRVNEKLFF	TGTGCCACCAGCAGAGATCCGGGCAGGGTGAATGAAAAACTGTTTTTT
TRBV6-4	TRBD2	.	TRBJ2-7	CASSRTSGGPPYEQYF	TGTGCCAGCAGCCGGACTAGCGGGGGGCCGCCCTACGAGCAGTACTTC
TRBV7-9	.	once	TRBJ2-2	CASSLGPMGAGELFF	TGTGCCAGCAGCTTAGGCCCGATGGGCGCCGGGGAGCTGTTTTTT
TRBV7-9	TRBD1	.	TRBJ1-1	CASSPGGTEAFF	TGTGCCAGCAGCCCAGGGGGCACTGAAGCTTTCTTT
TRBV28	.	.	TRBJ1-2	CASSLSRGQGYTF	TGTGCCAGCAGTTTATCAAGGGGCCAAGGCTACACCTTC
TRBV4-1	TRBD1	.	TRBJ2-2	CASSLRTGGLTGELFF	TGCGCCAGCAGCCTGAGGACAGGGGGCCTCACCGGGGAGCTGTTTTTT
TRBV2	.	.	TRBJ1-1	CASSLSVTEAFF	TGTGCCAGCAGTTTGTCAGTCACTGAAGCTTTCTTT
TRBV3-1/TRBV3-2	TRBD2	once	TRBJ2-1	CASSQDLAGDGNEQFF	TGTGCCAGCAGCCAAGACCTAGCGGGAGATGGAAATGAGCAGTTCTTC
TRBV3-1/TRBV3-2	.	.	TRBJ2-5	CASSQGSKGFLETQYF	TGTGCCAGCAGCCAGGGTTCGAAGGGTTTTTTAGAGACCCAGTACTTC
TRBV19	.	once	TRBJ2-1	CASSISGGGLNEQFF	TGTGCCAGTAGTATATCGGGCGGGGGCCTTAATGAGCAGTTCTTC
TRBV15	.	.	TRBJ1-3	CATLSGNTIYF	TGTGCCACCCTAAGTGGAAACACCATATATTTT